These 29 T cell receptor beta chains share one sample of origin, sequenced in a study of shared clonotypes between healthy human individuals. Sequencing was performed with immunoSEQ multiplex PCR; in TCRdb, only in-frame clones are kept and a portion is missing. The data contain roughly 2.2 million clones, approximately 90% of them singletons. The sequenced sample consisted of naive CD4+ T cells from PBMCs. Sample subset: CD45RA+ positively selected. These receptors all come from a man younger than 30 in good health. Some clones in this sample may be carry-over from other donors' samples.

This clone was recorded only once. V and J are TRBV4-3 and TRBJ2-7; D is perhaps TRBD1 or TRBD2 (5 bases each). This CDR3 is 16 amino acids long. V dropped 1 base and J dropped 2 bases, with 15 bases sitting between them. Germline CDR1 and CDR2: LGHNA and YSLEER. The CDR3 here is CASSQGLRDRAYEQYF. DNA for the CDR3: TGCGCCAGCAGCCAAGGACTCCGGGACCGCGCCTACGAGCAGTACTTC.

This clone turned up a few times. V gene TRBV14 combines with J gene TRBJ1-1; D remains ambiguous. V was shortened by 2 bases and J by 7 bases, with 8 bases between the two germline ends. CDR1 and CDR2 (germline): SGHDN, FVKESK. The CDR3 is made up of 12 amino acids. The CDR3 is CASSQLEREAFF. CDR3 in DNA: TGTGCCAGCAGCCAATTGGAACGTGAAGCTTTCTTT.

The V and J genes are TRBV19 and TRBJ2-1; D is unresolved. V was pared by 2 bases and J by 4 bases, with 12 bases between. This CDR3 region has 15 residues. Germline V gene data show CDR1 as LNHDA and CDR2 as SQIVND (reference sequence). The CDR3 protein is CASSILEGSYNEQFF. The CDR3 nucleotides read TGTGCCAGTAGTATACTTGAAGGCTCTTACAATGAGCAGTTCTTC.

This clone was detected once. The rearrangement uses TRBV4-1 and TRBJ2-3, with 9 bases identical to TRBD1. Trimming removed 2 bases from V and 6 bases from J; junction bases left unmatched: 12. This CDR3 comprises 17 residues. From germline, CDR1 is MGHRA and CDR2 YSYEKL. The CDR3 coding sequence is TGCGCCAGCAGCCAATCGTTACGACAGGGGGTAGCGGATACGCAGTATTTT. This sequence encodes CASSQSLRQGVADTQYF.

V is TRBV5-1 and J is TRBJ2-7; 16 positions agree with TRBD2. J gave up 7 bases and V 0 bases, and 7 bases lay outside the gene matches. CDR1 and CDR2 (germline): SGHRS, YFSETQ. There are 17 residues in the CDR3. The CDR3 coding sequence is TGCGCCAGCAGCTTGGCCGTGGGACTAGCGGGAGGGCAGGAGCAGTACTTC. Translation gives CASSLAVGLAGGQEQYF.

This clone occurred once. Here the CDR3 reads CASSLAEGRIYEQYF. For the CDR3, the DNA is TGTGCCAGCAGCTTAGCGGAGGGGAGAATTTACGAGCAGTACTTC. The gene calls are TRBV7-8 and TRBJ2-7, with D tentatively TRBD2 (6 bases). The CDR3 is 15 amino acids. Between the trimmed V and J ends, which lost 0 bases and 4 bases, there was a span of 13 bases. Germline loops: CDR1 SGHVS, CDR2 FQNEAQ.

This clone showed up just once. V is TRBV29-1 and J is TRBJ2-3, with 9 bases aligning to TRBD2. Germline V gives CDR1 SQVTM, CDR2 ANQGSEA. The CDR3 has 16 residues. J gave up 1 base and V 3 bases, and 8 bases lay outside the gene matches. The CDR3 protein is CSVEGGRALGTDTQYF. CDR3 bases: TGCAGCGTTGAGGGCGGGAGGGCCCTCGGCACAGATACGCAGTATTTT.

This chain joins TRBV21-1 and TRBJ1-5; the D call in the table, TRBD1, was not verified against the DNA. TRBV21-1 is a pseudogene segment. The CDR3 loop spans 15 amino acids. CDR3 nucleotides: TGTGCCAGCAGGGGGACAGGGGACAATAATCAGCCCCAGCATTTT. Its translation is CASRGTGDNNQPQHF.

This chain connects TRBV5-1 to TRBJ2-2; possibly TRBD2 for D (5 bases). The CDR3 is 16 amino acids. Trimming removed 0 bases from V and 2 bases from J, with 11 bases in between. The germline V gene encodes CDR1 SGHRS and CDR2 YFSETQ. DNA of the CDR3: TGCGCCAGCAGCTTGGCGGCAGGAGGTAACACCGGGGAGCTGTTTTTT. Translating gives CASSLAAGGNTGELFF.

V gene TRBV19 combines with J gene TRBJ2-2; 9 positions agree with TRBD1. The trim removed 8 bases at V and 4 bases at J, leaving 5 bases unmatched. The CDR3 covers 14 residues. Germline-derived CDR1 and CDR2 are LNHDA and SQIVND (reference sequence). In nucleotides, the CDR3 is TGTGCCAGTGGACAGGGGTGGGGCACCGGGGAGCTGTTTTTT. The encoded protein is CASGQGWGTGELFF. The full variable domain, rest sourced from reference TRBV19 and TRBJ2-2, is DGGITQSPKYLFRKEGQNVTLSCEQNLNHDAMYWYRQDPGQGLRLIYYSQIVNDFQKGDIAEGYSVSREKKESFPLTVTSAQKNPTAFYLCASGQGWGTGELFFGEGSRLTVL.

The J gene is TRBJ2-2, the V gene TRBV5-1; possibly TRBD1 for D (6 bases). The CDR3 spans 16 residues. The V end lost 5 bases, the J end lost 6 bases, and 20 bases lay between the germline ends. Germline-derived CDR1 and CDR2 are SGHRS and YFSETQ. As DNA, the CDR3 is TGCGCCAGCAGGCCTCAGGGGAAGGTCGGTGCCGGGGAGCTGTTTTTT. Translation gives CASRPQGKVGAGELFF.

This rearrangement joins TRBV27 to TRBJ2-3; no clear D. V was trimmed by 6 bases and J by 0 bases, leaving 16 bases between them. The CDR3 is 16 amino acids. Per the germline V gene, CDR1 is MNHEY and CDR2 is SMNVEV (reference sequence). The CDR3, as DNA: TGTGCCAGCAGCCCCAAGACGCTAACTAGCACAGATACGCAGTATTTT. Its protein product is CASSPKTLTSTDTQYF.

This clone has a single count. CDR3 DNA sequence: TGCGCCAGCAGCTCGGGACCGATGGGGGGTACGCAGTATTTT. Translated, it gives CASSSGPMGGTQYF. The rearrangement joins TRBV5-1 to TRBJ2-3; tentatively, D is TRBD2 (6 bases). The CDR3 consists of 14 residues. The germline CDR1 and CDR2 sequences are SGHRS and YFSETQ. V lost 3 bases and J 8 bases, leaving 16 bases between the germline ends.

The V call is TRBV7-2, the J call TRBJ1-1, with TRBD1 identical over 9 bases. Unmatched junction bases numbered 3, after V lost 3 bases and J lost 4 bases. Germline V CDR1 and CDR2: SGHTA, FQGNSA. This CDR3 is 14 amino acids long. CDR3 nucleotides: TGTGCCAGCAGCTTCGACAGGGGGTTCACTGAAGCTTTCTTT. It yields the protein CASSFDRGFTEAFF.

The chain joins TRBV6-5 to TRBJ2-2, with 9 bases lining up with TRBD2. This CDR3 comprises 14 residues. Germline V gene sequence: CDR1 MNHEY, CDR2 SVGAGI. Trimming took 4 bases from V and 7 from J; bases not matched to a gene: 4. The chain's CDR3 is CASSSGTSFGELFF. CDR3 DNA sequence: TGTGCCAGCAGTTCCGGGACTAGCTTCGGGGAGCTGTTTTTT.

This clone occurred a few times. CDR3 region: CSVEDQGLGTEAFF. The CDR3 region has the DNA TGCAGCGTTGAAGATCAGGGGCTAGGGACTGAAGCTTTCTTT. The V and J genes are TRBV29-1 and TRBJ1-1; TRBD1 might be the D (6 bases). Between the trimmed V and J ends, which lost 0 bases and 5 bases, there was a span of 13 bases. CDR1 is SQVTM and CDR2 is ANQGSEA in the germline V gene. The CDR3 length is 14 residues.

The chain joins TRBV15 to TRBJ2-7; weak D call: TRBD2 (5 bases). Per germline, CDR1 LNHNV and CDR2 YYDKDF (reference sequence). The V end lost 1 base, the J end lost 4 bases, and 8 bases lay between the germline ends. CDR3 size: 13 residues. The CDR3 coding sequence is TGTGCCACCAGCAGAGCGGGGATTTACGAGCAGTACTTC. The encoded protein is CATSRAGIYEQYF.

Turning to this clone: Other nucleotide sequences in the sample specify the same CDR3. The chain has TRBV28 and TRBJ1-2; 7 nucleotides line up with TRBD1. This CDR3 has 13 residues. Trimming took 6 bases from V and 8 from J; bases not matched to a gene: 9. Germline values: CDR1 MDHEN, CDR2 SYDVKM. CDR3 region: CASSSGTVGGYTF. CDR3 coding DNA: TGTGCCAGCAGCTCCGGGACAGTGGGGGGCTACACCTTC.

The chain has TRBV7-2 and TRBJ2-1, with 14 bases lining up with TRBD2. The CDR3 contains 16 residues. Losses at the gene ends were 5 bases for V and 7 bases for J; bases not matched to a gene: 7. Germline lookup yields CDR1 SGHTA and CDR2 FQGNSA. CDR3 in DNA: TGTGCCAGCAGCAATATAAGGACTAGCGGGAGGAATGAGCAGTTCTTC. It specifies CASSNIRTSGRNEQFF.

This clone was counted between two and nine times. The rearrangement joins TRBV20-1 to TRBJ1-1; a possible D gene is TRBD1 (5 bases). This CDR3 is 11 amino acids long. V gave up 6 bases and J gave up 6 bases, with 11 bases separating them. Germline CDR1 and CDR2: DFQATT and SNEGSKA (reference sequence). Here the CDR3 DNA reads TGCAGTGCCGAGAGGGGATCTGAAGCTTTCTTT. It is translated as CSAERGSEAFF.

The chain is built from TRBV27 and TRBJ2-1; 10 nucleotides match TRBD2. CDR1 is MNHEY and CDR2 is SMNVEV in the germline V gene (reference sequence). The CDR3 consists of 17 residues. The ends lost 3 bases at V and 8 bases at J; junction bases unmatched: 13. The CDR3 DNA sequence: TGTGCCAGCAGTTTCCTCGAGGGAGCGGGAGGGCGGGATGAGCAGTTCTTC. Translation: CASSFLEGAGGRDEQFF.

The rearrangement links TRBV5-6 to TRBJ1-5; possible D gene TRBD1, 5 bases. The V gene's germline CDR1 is SGHDT and CDR2 YYEEEE. The V and J ends lost 5 bases and 3 bases respectively, with 12 bases between them. CDR3 length: 14 residues. The chain's CDR3 is CASSLGRNNQPQHF. The CDR3 nucleotides read TGTGCCAGCAGTCTGGGGCGGAACAATCAGCCCCAGCATTTT.

The rearrangement links TRBV10-3 to TRBJ2-7, with 9 positions matching TRBD1. J lost 2 bases, V lost 10 bases, and 6 bases had no gene match. The CDR3 sequence is 13 residues long. Germline V gene sequence: CDR1 ENHRY, CDR2 SYGVKD. This chain's CDR3 is CATSRDRAYEQYF. The CDR3 nucleotides are TGTGCCACCTCCCGGGACAGGGCCTACGAGCAGTACTTC.

V and J are TRBV7-9 and TRBJ2-3, with D possibly matching TRBD2 (5 bases). Looked up from germline, CDR1 is SEHNR and CDR2 is FQNEAQ (reference sequence). This CDR3 comprises 16 residues. V dropped 4 bases and J dropped 0 bases, with 14 bases sitting between them. The CDR3: CASSSQRGASTDTQYF. Written as DNA, the CDR3 is TGTGCCAGCAGCTCGCAACGGGGTGCTAGCACAGATACGCAGTATTTT.

The chain combines TRBV5-4 with TRBJ2-2; 15 positions agree with TRBD2. After removal of 3 bases from V and 0 bases from J, the junction contained 9 bases not matched to a gene. Looked up from germline, CDR1 is SGHNT and CDR2 is YYREEE (reference sequence). The CDR3 sequence is 20 residues long. Here the CDR3 reads CASSSPGGLAGGPNTGELFF. The DNA for the CDR3 is TGTGCCAGCAGCTCACCGGGGGGACTAGCGGGAGGACCGAACACCGGGGAGCTGTTTTTT.

This clone showed up just a few times. The V gene is TRBV19, the J gene TRBJ1-2; D is perhaps TRBD1 (6 bases). The CDR3 sequence is 15 residues long. V dropped 4 bases and J dropped 0 bases, with 12 bases sitting between them. Per germline, CDR1 LNHDA and CDR2 SQIVND (reference sequence). The DNA of the CDR3 is TGTGCCAGTAGTACGGGGACAACCTCTAACTATGGCTACACCTTC. This sequence encodes CASSTGTTSNYGYTF.

CDR3 sequence: CASSHYGSSYNEQFF. The CDR3 region has the DNA TGTGCCAGCAGCCATTACGGGAGCTCCTACAATGAGCAGTTCTTC. J is TRBJ2-1 and V is TRBV14, with a weak D call TRBD2 (6 bases). Between the trimmed V and J ends, which lost 3 bases and 0 bases, there was a span of 9 bases. Looked up from germline, CDR1 is SGHDN and CDR2 is FVKESK. This CDR3 contains 15 residues.

This chain connects TRBV6-1 to TRBJ2-7; 7 nucleotides align to TRBD1. V gave up 4 bases and J gave up 3 bases; unmatched junction bases: 6. Per germline, CDR1 MNHNS and CDR2 SASEGT. This CDR3 is 14 amino acids long. CDR3 region: CASSVGQVGYEQYF. In DNA, the CDR3 is TGTGCCAGCAGTGTCGGACAGGTGGGCTACGAGCAGTACTTC.

A word on this clone: One junction end disagrees with the germline gene, perhaps due to a read error. The chain is built from TRBV27 and TRBJ2-7; 15 bases are a match to TRBD2. Per germline, CDR1 MNHEY and CDR2 SMNVEV (reference sequence). The CDR3 extends over 16 amino acids. The DNA for the CDR3 is TGTGCCAGCAGTTTTTCCCCCGGACTAGCGGGAGGGCAGTTAATTTTC. Translation gives CASSFSPGLAGGQLIF.